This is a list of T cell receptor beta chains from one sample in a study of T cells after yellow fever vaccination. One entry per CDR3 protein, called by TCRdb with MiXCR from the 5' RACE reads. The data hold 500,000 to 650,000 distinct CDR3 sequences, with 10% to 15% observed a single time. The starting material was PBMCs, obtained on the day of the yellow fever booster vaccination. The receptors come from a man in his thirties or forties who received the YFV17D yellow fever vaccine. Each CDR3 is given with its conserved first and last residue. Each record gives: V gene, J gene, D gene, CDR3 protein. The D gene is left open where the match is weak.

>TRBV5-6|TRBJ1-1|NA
CANRDMNTEAFF
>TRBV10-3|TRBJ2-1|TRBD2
CAISESGVPYNEQFF
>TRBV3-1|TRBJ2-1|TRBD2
CASSQAKKAGSLSGEQFF
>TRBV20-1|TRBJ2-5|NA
CSAPTGRETQYF
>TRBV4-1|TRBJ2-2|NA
CASSQVRAGAKGTGELFF
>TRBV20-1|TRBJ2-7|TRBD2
CSAPGGITYEQYF
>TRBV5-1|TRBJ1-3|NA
CASSLEANSGNTIYF
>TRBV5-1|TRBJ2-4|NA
CASSFQPGRENIQYF
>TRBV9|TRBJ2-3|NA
CASSVVPQHTDTQYF
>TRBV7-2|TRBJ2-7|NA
CASSSPLGIYEQYF
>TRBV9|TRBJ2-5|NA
CASSAGQIEETQYF
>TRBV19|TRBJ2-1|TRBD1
CASSIIGRDRVGDEQFF
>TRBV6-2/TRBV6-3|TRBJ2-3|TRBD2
CASSYGTHSGRAGDTQYF
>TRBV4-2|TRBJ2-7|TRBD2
CASSPERLAQYEQYF
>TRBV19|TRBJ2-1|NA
CASSPKGGYNEQFF
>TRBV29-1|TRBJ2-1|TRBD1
CSVVARTGLIDEQFF
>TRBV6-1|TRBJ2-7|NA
CASSPSQGREGYEQYF
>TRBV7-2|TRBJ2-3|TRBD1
CASSPPGTGVPLSQYF
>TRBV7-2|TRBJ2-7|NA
CASSLRRVYEQYF
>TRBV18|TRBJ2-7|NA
CASSPSLVVPSYEQYF